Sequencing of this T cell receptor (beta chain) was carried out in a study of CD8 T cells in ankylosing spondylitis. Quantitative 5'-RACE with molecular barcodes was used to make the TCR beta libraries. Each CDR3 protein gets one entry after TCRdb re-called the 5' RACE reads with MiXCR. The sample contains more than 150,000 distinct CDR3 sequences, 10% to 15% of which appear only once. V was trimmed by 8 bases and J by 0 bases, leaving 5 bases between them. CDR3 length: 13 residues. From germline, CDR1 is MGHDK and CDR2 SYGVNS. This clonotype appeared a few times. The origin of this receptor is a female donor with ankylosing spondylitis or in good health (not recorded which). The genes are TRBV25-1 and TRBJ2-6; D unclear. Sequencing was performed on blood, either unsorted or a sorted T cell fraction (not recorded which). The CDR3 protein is CASLFSGANVLTF. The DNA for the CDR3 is TGTGCCAGCTTATTCTCTGGGGCCAACGTCCTGACTTTC.